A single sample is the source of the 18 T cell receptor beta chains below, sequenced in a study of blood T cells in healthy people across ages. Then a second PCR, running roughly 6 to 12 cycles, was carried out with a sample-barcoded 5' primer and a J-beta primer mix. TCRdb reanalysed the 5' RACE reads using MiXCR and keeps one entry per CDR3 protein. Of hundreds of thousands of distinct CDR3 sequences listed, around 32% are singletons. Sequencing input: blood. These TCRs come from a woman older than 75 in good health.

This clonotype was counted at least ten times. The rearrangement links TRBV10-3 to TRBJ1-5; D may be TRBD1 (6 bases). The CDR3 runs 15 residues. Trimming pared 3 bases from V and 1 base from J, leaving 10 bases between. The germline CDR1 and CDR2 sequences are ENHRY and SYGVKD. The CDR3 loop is CAISDDRFSNQPQHF. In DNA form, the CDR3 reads TGTGCCATCAGTGATGACAGGTTCAGCAATCAGCCCCAGCATTTT.

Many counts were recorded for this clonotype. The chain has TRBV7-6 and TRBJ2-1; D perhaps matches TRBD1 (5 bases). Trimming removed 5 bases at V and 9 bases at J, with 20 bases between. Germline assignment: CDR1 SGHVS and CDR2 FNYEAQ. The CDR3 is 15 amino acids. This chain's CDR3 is CASSLTGASFGEQFF. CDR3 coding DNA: TGTGCCAGCAGCCTCACAGGAGCCTCCTTCGGTGAGCAGTTCTTC.

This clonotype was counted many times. Written as DNA, the CDR3 is TGTGCCAGCAGCCTCAACCCGGCTAGCGGGACAGATACGCAGTATTTT. This gives the protein CASSLNPASGTDTQYF. This chain links TRBV4-2 with TRBJ2-3, with 8 bases that match TRBD2. CDR1 and CDR2 (germline): LGHNA, YNFKEQ. With V trimmed by 4 bases and J by 3 bases, 9 bases remained unmatched. The CDR3 covers 16 residues.

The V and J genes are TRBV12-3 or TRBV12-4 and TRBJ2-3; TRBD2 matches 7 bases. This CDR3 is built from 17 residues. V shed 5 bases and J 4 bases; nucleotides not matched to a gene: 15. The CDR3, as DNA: TGTGCCAGCAGTCTGCAGACTAGCATGGTCCTCCCAGATACGCAGTATTTT. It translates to CASSLQTSMVLPDTQYF.

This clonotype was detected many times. CDR3 coding DNA: TGTGCCAGCAGCCCCAATAGGTACAATGAGCAGTTCTTC. This codes for CASSPNRYNEQFF. This chain uses TRBV6-2 or TRBV6-3 with TRBJ2-1; D is undetermined. This CDR3 has 13 amino acids. CDR1 and CDR2 from the germline V gene are MNHEY and SVGEGT. V dropped 6 bases and J dropped 4 bases, with 10 bases sitting between them.

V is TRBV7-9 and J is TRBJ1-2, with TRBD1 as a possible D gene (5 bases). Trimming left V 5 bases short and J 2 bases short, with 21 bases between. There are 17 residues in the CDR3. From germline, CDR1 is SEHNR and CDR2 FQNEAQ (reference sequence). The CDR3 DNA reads TGTGCCAGCAGCCCTGTCGGTGGCGTCAGGGAGAACTATGGCTACACCTTC. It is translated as CASSPVGGVRENYGYTF.

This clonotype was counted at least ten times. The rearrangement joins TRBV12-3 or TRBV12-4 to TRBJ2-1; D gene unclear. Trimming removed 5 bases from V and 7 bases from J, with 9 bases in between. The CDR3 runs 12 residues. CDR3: CASSRQWNEQFF. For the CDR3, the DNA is TGTGCCAGCAGTCGCCAATGGAATGAGCAGTTCTTC.

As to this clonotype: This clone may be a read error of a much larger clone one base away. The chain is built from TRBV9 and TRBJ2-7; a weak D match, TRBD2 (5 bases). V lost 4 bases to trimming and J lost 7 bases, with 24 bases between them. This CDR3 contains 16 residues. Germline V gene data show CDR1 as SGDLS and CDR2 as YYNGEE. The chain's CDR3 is CASSPRTGVSYNEQYF. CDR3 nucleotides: TGTGCCAGCAGCCCAAGGACTGGGGTCTCCTACAATGAGCAGTACTTC.

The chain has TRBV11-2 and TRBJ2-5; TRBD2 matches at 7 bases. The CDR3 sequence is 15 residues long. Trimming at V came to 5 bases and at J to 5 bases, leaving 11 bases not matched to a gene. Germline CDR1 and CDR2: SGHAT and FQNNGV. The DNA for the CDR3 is TGTGCCAGCAGCCTCGCAGTGGGGGGGGTGGAGACCCAGTACTTC. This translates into CASSLAVGGVETQYF.

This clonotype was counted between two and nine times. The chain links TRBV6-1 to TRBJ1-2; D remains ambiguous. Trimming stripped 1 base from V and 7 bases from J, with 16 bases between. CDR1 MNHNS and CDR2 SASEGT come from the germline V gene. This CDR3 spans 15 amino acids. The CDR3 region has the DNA TGTGCCAGCAGTGAAGGGGCCGGAGGACGAGCTGGCTACACCTTC. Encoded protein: CASSEGAGGRAGYTF.

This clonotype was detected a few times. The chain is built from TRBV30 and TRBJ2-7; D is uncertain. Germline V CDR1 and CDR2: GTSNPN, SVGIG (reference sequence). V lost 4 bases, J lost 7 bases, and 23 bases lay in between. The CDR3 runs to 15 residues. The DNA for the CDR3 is TGTGCCTGGACCCCTGGGGTGGCTGCCCAAGGGGAGCAGTACTTC. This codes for CAWTPGVAAQGEQYF.

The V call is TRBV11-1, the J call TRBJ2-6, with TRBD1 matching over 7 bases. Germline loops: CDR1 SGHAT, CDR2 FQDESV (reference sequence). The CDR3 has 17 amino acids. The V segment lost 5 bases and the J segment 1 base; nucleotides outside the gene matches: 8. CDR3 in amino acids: CASSVLTGASGANVLTF. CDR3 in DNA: TGTGCCAGCAGCGTATTAACAGGGGCGTCTGGGGCCAACGTCCTGACTTTC. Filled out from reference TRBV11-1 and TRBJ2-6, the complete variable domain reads EAEVAQSPRYKITEKSQAVAFWCDPISGHATLYWYRQILGQGPELLVQFQDESVVDDSQLPKDRFSAERLKGVDSTLKIQPAELGDSAMYLCASSVLTGASGANVLTFGAGSRLTVL.

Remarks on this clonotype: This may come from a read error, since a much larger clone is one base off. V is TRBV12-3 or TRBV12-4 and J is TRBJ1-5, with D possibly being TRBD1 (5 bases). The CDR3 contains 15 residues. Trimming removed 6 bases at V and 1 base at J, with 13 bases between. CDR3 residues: CASRASGRSNQPQHF. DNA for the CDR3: TGTGCCAGCAGAGCCTCGGGACGGAGCAATCAGCCCCAGCATTTT.

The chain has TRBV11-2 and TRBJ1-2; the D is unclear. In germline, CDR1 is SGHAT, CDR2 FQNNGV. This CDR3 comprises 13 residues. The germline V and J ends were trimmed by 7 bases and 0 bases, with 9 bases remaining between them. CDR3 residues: CASNFRANYGYTF. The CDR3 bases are TGTGCCAGCAACTTTAGAGCTAACTATGGCTACACCTTC. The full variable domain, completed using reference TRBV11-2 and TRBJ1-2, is EAGVAQSPRYKIIEKRQSVAFWCNPISGHATLYWYQQILGQGPKLLIQFQNNGVVDDSQLPKDRFSAERLKGVDSTLKIQPAKLEDSAVYLCASNFRANYGYTFGSGTRLTVV.

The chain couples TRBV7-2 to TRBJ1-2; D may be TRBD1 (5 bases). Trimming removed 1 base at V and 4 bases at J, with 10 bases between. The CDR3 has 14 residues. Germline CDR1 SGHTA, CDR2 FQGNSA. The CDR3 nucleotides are TGTGCCAGCAGCTTAGGGGGGGACCCCTATGGCTACACCTTC. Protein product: CASSLGGDPYGYTF.

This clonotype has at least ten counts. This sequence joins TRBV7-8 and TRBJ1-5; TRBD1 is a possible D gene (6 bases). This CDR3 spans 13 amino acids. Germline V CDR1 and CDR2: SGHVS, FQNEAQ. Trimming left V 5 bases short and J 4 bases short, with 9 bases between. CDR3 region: CASSPGVNQPQHF. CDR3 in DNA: TGTGCCAGCAGCCCAGGGGTTAATCAGCCCCAGCATTTT.

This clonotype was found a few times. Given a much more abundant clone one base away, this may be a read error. In DNA form, the CDR3 reads TGCGCCAGCAGCTGTTTTAGCGGGGAAGAGACCCAGTACTTC. Protein product: CASSCFSGEETQYF. The J gene is TRBJ2-5, the V gene TRBV5-1, with TRBD2 matching over 8 bases. J gave up 3 bases and V 3 bases, and 4 bases lay outside the gene matches. The V gene's germline CDR1 is SGHRS and CDR2 YFSETQ. This CDR3 region has 14 residues.

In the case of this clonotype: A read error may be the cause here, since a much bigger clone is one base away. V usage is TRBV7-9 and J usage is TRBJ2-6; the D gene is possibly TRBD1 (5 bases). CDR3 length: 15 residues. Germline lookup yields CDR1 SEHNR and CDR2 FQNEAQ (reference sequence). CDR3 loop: CASSFLGSGANVRTF. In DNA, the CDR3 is TGTGCCAGCAGCTTTCTGGGCTCTGGGGCCAACGTCCGGACTTTC.